The rows below give T cell receptor beta chains drawn from one sample of a study of T-cell reconstitution after alpha-beta-depleted transplantation in children. TCRdb analysed the PCR reads with MiXCR anew, one entry per CDR3 protein. The sample has 200,000 to 250,000 distinct CDR3 sequences, under 9.5% seen once; the top ten hold roughly 6.2%. Sequencing used PBMCs from the stem cell graft donor, obtained from the stem cell graft. All receptors derive from a human donor who donated a stem cell graft to a child with acute lymphoblastic leukemia. Both conserved end residues are part of each CDR3. The D gene is left open where the match is weak. A row's size may be missing; if present it is once, few, many or a size class.

clone_size d_call j_call v_call cdr3_aa cdr3_nt
few . TRBJ1-6 TRBV12-3/TRBV12-4 CASSTTGRGSLHF TGTGCCAGCAGTACCACAGGGAGGGGATCCCTCCACTTT
few . TRBJ2-6 TRBV3-1 CASSSRESGANVLTF TGTGCCAGCAGCTCTCGGGAATCTGGGGCCAACGTCCTGACTTTC
medium-sized TRBD1 TRBJ1-2 TRBV12-3/TRBV12-4 CASSAPGQGSYGYTF TGTGCCAGCAGTGCACCGGGACAGGGGTCATATGGCTACACCTTC
many TRBD2 TRBJ2-5 TRBV11-2 CASSLGTSGGPRETQYF TGTGCCAGCAGCTTGGGGACTAGCGGGGGGCCCAGGGAGACCCAGTACTTC
few . TRBJ2-5 TRBV30 CAWSVPGRETQYF TGTGCCTGGAGTGTACCAGGGCGAGAGACCCAGTACTTC
few . TRBJ1-1 TRBV7-9 CASSFGSLAGIEAFF TGTGCCAGCAGCTTCGGTTCCCTGGCAGGCATTGAAGCTTTCTTT
many . TRBJ1-2 TRBV27 CASSSPRNDYGYTF TGTGCCAGCAGTTCCCCCAGGAATGACTATGGCTACACCTTC
once . TRBJ2-6 TRBV7-2 CASSQSPGAHVLTF TGTGCCAGCAGTCAATCACCGGGGGCCCACGTCCTGACTTTC
. . TRBJ2-7 TRBV5-1 CASKWTGAYEQYF TGCGCCAGCAAATGGACCGGGGCCTACGAGCAGTACTTC
many TRBD1 TRBJ2-2 TRBV12-3/TRBV12-4 CASSRDSYTGELFF TGTGCCAGCAGTCGGGACAGCTACACCGGGGAGCTGTTTTTT
. . TRBJ2-3 TRBV5-1 CASSLLYGTDTQYF TGCGCCAGCAGCTTGCTTTACGGCACAGATACGCAGTATTTT
few TRBD1 TRBJ2-2 TRBV24-1 CATSGDRDGELFF TGTGCCACCAGTGGAGACAGGGACGGGGAGCTGTTTTTT
. TRBD1 TRBJ2-3 TRBV18 CASSPDAGGWTDTQYF TGTGCCAGCTCACCTGATGCAGGGGGTTGGACAGATACGCAGTATTTT
few TRBD1 TRBJ2-7 TRBV20-1 CSARAGTGTYEQYF TGCAGTGCTAGAGCCGGGACAGGGACCTACGAGCAGTACTTC
. TRBD1 TRBJ2-7 TRBV6-2/TRBV6-3 CACTGVPYEQYF TGTGCCTGCACAGGGGTCCCCTACGAGCAGTACTTC
many TRBD1 TRBJ2-5 TRBV7-7 CASSLPGQGQETQYF TGTGCCAGCAGCTTACCGGGACAGGGACAAGAGACCCAGTACTTC
many . TRBJ1-3 TRBV5-1 CASSMGRSGNTIYF TGCGCCAGCAGCATGGGCCGCTCTGGAAACACCATATATTTT
many TRBD1 TRBJ2-7 TRBV5-1 CASSLGRGQPLSYEQYF TGCGCCAGCAGCTTGGGCAGGGGGCAACCCCTCTCCTACGAGCAGTACTTC
many TRBD2 TRBJ2-3 TRBV5-1 CASSPQPLAGGRDTQYF TGCGCCAGCAGCCCTCAACCTCTAGCGGGGGGGCGAGATACGCAGTATTTT
few . TRBJ2-7 TRBV6-5 CASSYSQGMYEQYF TGTGCCAGCAGTTACTCCCAGGGCATGTACGAGCAGTACTTC
many . TRBJ2-3 TRBV2 CASRNRDGTDTQYF TGTGCCAGCCGAAACAGGGACGGTACAGATACGCAGTATTTT
many . TRBJ2-7 TRBV7-2 CASSLEAVGEQYF TGTGCCAGCAGCTTAGAAGCTGTCGGCGAGCAGTACTTC
. . TRBJ2-7 TRBV5-5 CASSADGLSYEQYF TGTGCCAGCAGCGCCGACGGTCTCTCCTACGAGCAGTACTTC
many . TRBJ2-7 TRBV25-1 CASGQGLYEQYF TGTGCCAGCGGGCAGGGACTTTACGAGCAGTACTTC
. TRBD1 TRBJ1-1 TRBV13 CASSSRTGRGEAFF TGTGCCAGCAGCAGCCGGACAGGGCGGGGTGAAGCTTTCTTT
. . TRBJ2-5 TRBV20-1 CSARERAGGETQYF TGCAGTGCTAGAGAGAGGGCAGGTGGTGAGACCCAGTACTTC
few TRBD1 TRBJ2-1 TRBV7-6 CASSLVATGPINEQFF TGTGCCAGCAGTCTAGTGGCGACAGGGCCGATCAATGAGCAGTTCTTC
. TRBD2 TRBJ2-5 TRBV6-5 CASSYGGEETQYF TGTGCCAGCAGTTACGGGGGGGAAGAGACCCAGTACTTC
few . TRBJ2-1 TRBV19 CASSIARHNEQFF TGTGCCAGTAGTATCGCCAGGCACAATGAGCAGTTCTTC
many . TRBJ2-3 TRBV4-1 CASSQDVLAASTDTQYF TGCGCCAGCAGCCAAGATGTTTTAGCGGCTAGCACAGATACGCAGTATTTT
many TRBD1 TRBJ2-3 TRBV20-1 CSARGQGTDTQYF TGCAGTGCCAGGGGACAGGGCACAGATACGCAGTATTTT
many . TRBJ1-1 TRBV18 CASSPPVSANTEAFF TGTGCCAGCTCACCACCGGTTAGTGCGAACACTGAAGCTTTCTTT
many . TRBJ2-7 TRBV20-1 CSARGHRVSEQYF TGCAGTGCTAGAGGGCACCGGGTGAGCGAGCAGTACTTC
once . TRBJ2-7 TRBV4-3 CASSQVTGHEQYF TGCGCCAGCAGCCAGGTTACAGGTCACGAGCAGTACTTC
. . TRBJ1-1 TRBV20-1 CSASLAANTEAFF TGCAGTGCTAGCCTAGCAGCTAACACTGAAGCTTTCTTT
many TRBD2 TRBJ2-5 TRBV5-1 CASSLSGAQETQYF TGCGCCAGCAGCTTGAGCGGGGCCCAAGAGACCCAGTACTTC
many . TRBJ1-5 TRBV7-2 CASSLDSQGLQHF TGTGCCAGCAGCTTAGATTCCCAGGGTCTTCAGCATTTT
few . TRBJ2-5 TRBV7-2 CASSPNRQWYQETQYF TGTGCCAGCAGCCCCAACCGGCAGTGGTACCAAGAGACCCAGTACTTC
. . TRBJ2-6 TRBV5-1 CASGSLSGANVLTF TGCGCCAGCGGGAGCTTATCTGGGGCCAACGTCCTGACTTTC
. . TRBJ1-1 TRBV6-5 CASSYHGRGEDAFF TGTGCCAGCAGTTATCACGGACGGGGGGAAGACGCTTTCTTT
many . TRBJ2-5 TRBV29-1 CSVGGAGETQYF TGCAGCGTTGGGGGGGCCGGTGAGACCCAGTACTTC
. . TRBJ1-1 TRBV10-1 CASSDSTNTEAFF TGCGCCAGCAGTGATTCCACAAACACTGAAGCTTTCTTT
. . TRBJ1-1 TRBV29-1 CSVRGGRPTEAFF TGCAGCGTAAGGGGAGGGCGGCCCACTGAAGCTTTCTTT
few . TRBJ2-6 TRBV5-1 CASSLKGLASGANVLTF TGCGCCAGCAGCTTGAAGGGGCTCGCTTCTGGGGCCAACGTCCTGACTTTC
many TRBD2 TRBJ2-2 TRBV19 CASSRATGGTGELFF TGTGCCAGTAGTAGGGCTACGGGGGGGACCGGGGAGCTGTTTTTT
few TRBD2 TRBJ2-3 TRBV4-3 CASSQTSGETDTQYF TGCGCCAGCAGCCAAACTAGCGGGGAGACAGATACGCAGTATTTT
few TRBD1 TRBJ1-5 TRBV10-3 CAIRAGTGGEPQHF TGTGCCATCAGGGCCGGGACAGGGGGCGAGCCCCAGCATTTT
. TRBD1 TRBJ1-4 TRBV7-8 CASSLAVGQVNEKLFF TGTGCCAGCAGCTTAGCGGTGGGACAGGTTAATGAAAAACTGTTTTTT
few . TRBJ2-2 TRBV6-1 CASSRAGNTGELFF TGTGCCAGCAGTAGGGCAGGGAACACCGGGGAGCTGTTTTTT
few . TRBJ2-5 TRBV12-3/TRBV12-4 CASSRVQETQYF TGTGCCAGCAGCCGCGTCCAAGAGACCCAGTACTTC